The 29 T cell receptor beta chains listed next were all sequenced from one sample in a study of blood T cell repertoires in COVID-19. TCRdb's table, derived via immunoSEQ multiplex PCR, lists solely in-frame clones and lacks some. The table shows 300,000 to 350,000 clones, with around nine tenths occurring only once. The material sequenced was PBMCs or T cells enriched from blood (not recorded which). All receptors derive from a young man who had recovered from COVID-19.

The genes are TRBV3-1 (or the pseudogene TRBV3-2) and TRBJ2-4; D call uncertain. Deletions cut 3 bases from V and 7 bases from J, with 10 bases between. The CDR3 loop spans 13 amino acids. Per germline, CDR1 LGHDT and CDR2 YNNKEL (reference sequence). This chain's CDR3 is CASSQGFGNIQYF. DNA of the CDR3: TGTGCCAGCAGCCAGGGTTTCGGGAACATTCAGTACTTC.

This chain links TRBV2 with TRBJ2-7, with 8 bases matching TRBD1. The germline CDR1 and CDR2 sequences are SNHLY and FYNNEI. V dropped 6 bases and J dropped 2; count of bases not matched to a gene: 6. The CDR3 totals 14 residues. CDR3 sequence (DNA): TGTGCCAGCAGATGGACAGGGCCACCCTACGAGCAGTACTTC. This encodes CASRWTGPPYEQYF.

V and J are TRBV6-5 and TRBJ1-2; 11 nucleotides align to TRBD1. With 10 bases clipped from V and 5 bases from J, the junction kept 6 bases outside the gene matches. From germline, CDR1 is MNHEY and CDR2 SVGAGI. This CDR3 region has 13 residues. For the CDR3, the DNA is TGTGCCATCTGGACAGGGGGCACTTATGGCTACACCTTC. This sequence encodes CAIWTGGTYGYTF.

The gene calls are TRBV28 and TRBJ1-1, with no clear D. Germline V gene data show CDR1 as MDHEN and CDR2 as SYDVKM. V lost 5 bases to trimming and J lost 7 bases, with 8 bases between them. The CDR3 runs to 11 residues. The CDR3 coding sequence is TGTGCCAGCAGTCAGGAGGTTGAAGCTTTCTTT. It yields the protein CASSQEVEAFF.

Turning to this clone: This may come from a read error, since a much larger clone is one base off. The chain couples TRBV3-1 (or the pseudogene TRBV3-2) to TRBJ2-3; 13 positions match TRBD2. Germline V gene lookup returns CDR1 LGHDT and CDR2 YNNKEL (reference sequence). The V and J ends lost 6 bases and 6 bases, in that order; junction bases with no gene match: 6. The CDR3 spans 15 residues. CDR3 protein: CASSELAGGPDTQYF. DNA of the CDR3: TGTGCCAGCAGTGAACTAGCGGGGGGGCCGGATACGCAGTATTTT.

CDR3 loop: CASSRDRGQGTQYF. CDR3 coding DNA: TGTGCCAGTAGTCGGGACAGGGGGCAGGGGACCCAGTACTTC. V gene TRBV19 combines with J gene TRBJ2-5, with 12 nucleotides matching TRBD1. CDR1 is LNHDA, CDR2 SQIVND, per germline (reference sequence). Unmatched junction bases numbered 5, after V lost 5 bases and J lost 7 bases. The CDR3 spans 14 residues.

V usage is TRBV10-1 and J usage is TRBJ2-2, with 8 bases lining up with TRBD1. The CDR3 sequence is 13 residues long. Trimming removed 4 bases from V and 5 bases from J; junction bases left unmatched: 0. Germline values: CDR1 WNHNN, CDR2 SYGVQD (reference sequence). The CDR3 DNA is TGCGCCAGCAGTGGGACAGGGACCGGGGAGCTGTTTTTT. It translates to CASSGTGTGELFF.

The chain carries TRBV27 and TRBJ1-5; 7 bases align to TRBD1. The J segment lost 2 bases and the V segment lost 6 bases, leaving 13 bases of the junction unmatched. CDR1 is MNHEY, CDR2 SMNVEV, per germline (reference sequence). The CDR3 covers 17 residues. CDR3 nucleotides: TGTGCCAGCAGCATATTTTCGACAGGGCAGGGCAATCAGCCCCAGCATTTT. Amino acid sequence: CASSIFSTGQGNQPQHF.

This chain links TRBV28 with TRBJ2-1; D is ambiguous. Germline V CDR1 and CDR2: MDHEN, SYDVKM. This CDR3 has 13 amino acids. Trimming shortened V by 1 base and J by 2 bases, and 3 bases separated the two germline ends. CDR3 coding DNA: TGTGCCAGCAGTTTATCTACCTACAATGAGCAGTTCTTC. This gives the protein CASSLSTYNEQFF.

V is TRBV3-1 (or the pseudogene TRBV3-2) and J is TRBJ2-3; 10 bases line up with TRBD2. Germline loops: CDR1 LGHDT, CDR2 YNNKEL (reference sequence). CDR3 length: 18 amino acids. V lost 4 bases and J lost 3; bases outside the gene matches: 13. For the CDR3, the DNA is TGTGCCAGCAGCCCTTTTCAAAGGGTAGCGGGGGGTACAGATACGCAGTATTTT. Its protein product is CASSPFQRVAGGTDTQYF.

This chain uses TRBV30 with TRBJ2-4; TRBD2 is a possible D gene (5 bases). The CDR3 runs 13 residues. The germline V and J ends were trimmed by 3 bases and 8 bases, with 14 bases remaining between them. Germline V gene data show CDR1 as GTSNPN and CDR2 as SVGIG (reference sequence). The DNA of the CDR3 is TGTGCCTGGAGCGCGGACCCGAGGGACATTCAGTACTTC. Encoded protein: CAWSADPRDIQYF.

The gene calls are TRBV9 and TRBJ2-5, with a weak D call TRBD1 (5 bases). Germline loops: CDR1 SGDLS, CDR2 YYNGEE. The V end lost 0 bases, the J end lost 5 bases, and 11 bases lay between the germline ends. CDR3 length equals 14 residues. CDR3 bases: TGTGCCAGCAGCGTAGCGGACAATCGGGAGACCCAGTACTTC. Residues: CASSVADNRETQYF. Supplemented by reference TRBV9 and TRBJ2-5, the full variable domain reads DSGVTQTPKHLITATGQRVTLRCSPRSGDLSVYWYQQSLDQGLQFLIQYYNGEERAKGNILERFSAQQFPDLHSELNLSSLELGDSALYFCASSVADNRETQYFGPGTRLLVL.

V gene TRBV2 combines with J gene TRBJ1-1; a weak D match, TRBD1 (5 bases). Germline assignment: CDR1 SNHLY and CDR2 FYNNEI. CDR3 size: 16 residues. Deletions cut 2 bases from V and 3 bases from J, with 16 bases between. The CDR3 is CASSEMARAVYTEAFF. CDR3 sequence (DNA): TGTGCCAGCAGTGAAATGGCCAGGGCGGTCTACACTGAAGCTTTCTTT.

This clone was detected a few times. This chain joins TRBV28 and TRBJ1-2; a possible D gene is TRBD1 (6 bases). Germline V gene data show CDR1 as MDHEN and CDR2 as SYDVKM. This CDR3 is 19 amino acids long. V was pared by 2 bases and J by 0 bases, with 22 bases between. The CDR3: CASSLRKGRGYRTNYGYTF. In DNA form, the CDR3 reads TGTGCCAGCAGTTTAAGGAAGGGGAGGGGGTATAGGACTAACTATGGCTACACCTTC.

V is TRBV28 and J is TRBJ2-7; D is perhaps TRBD1 (6 bases). The germline V gene has CDR1 MDHEN and CDR2 SYDVKM. V was shortened by 7 bases and J by 0 bases, with 13 bases between the two germline ends. The CDR3 consists of 14 residues. CDR3 coding DNA: TGTGCCAGCAACAGGGCAGGGAGCTCCTACGAGCAGTACTTC. It codes for CASNRAGSSYEQYF.

The V gene is TRBV4-1, the J gene TRBJ2-7, with D perhaps TRBD1 (6 bases). With 3 bases removed from V and 1 base from J, the gap between germline ends came to 13 bases. The V gene's germline CDR1 is MGHRA and CDR2 YSYEKL. CDR3 size: 15 residues. The CDR3 protein is CASSHPGVGSYEQYF. In DNA form, the CDR3 reads TGCGCCAGCAGCCACCCAGGGGTTGGGTCCTACGAGCAGTACTTC.

This chain uses TRBV5-1 with TRBJ2-5; TRBD2 agrees at 10 bases. CDR1 SGHRS and CDR2 YFSETQ come from the germline V gene. With 1 base clipped from V and 4 bases from J, the junction kept 1 base outside the gene matches. The CDR3 contains 14 residues. The CDR3, as DNA: TGCGCCAGCAGCTTGACTAGCGGGGCAGAGACCCAGTACTTC. Translated, it gives CASSLTSGAETQYF. The whole variable domain, filled in from reference TRBV5-1 and TRBJ2-5, reads KAGVTQTPRYLIKTRGQQVTLSCSPISGHRSVSWYQQTPGQGLQFLFEYFSETQRNKGNFPGRFSGRQFSNSRSEMNVSTLELGDSALYLCASSLTSGAETQYFGPGTRLLVL.

The J gene is TRBJ2-7, the V gene TRBV4-1; D is undetermined. Germline V gene lookup returns CDR1 MGHRA and CDR2 YSYEKL. The CDR3 is 15 amino acids. Deletions cut 1 base from V and 2 bases from J, with 12 bases between. The CDR3 sequence is CASSQVSSSTYEQYF. In DNA, the CDR3 is TGCGCCAGCAGCCAAGTATCGAGTAGTACCTACGAGCAGTACTTC.

Remarks on this clone: This same CDR3 is encoded by further DNA sequences in the sample. The V gene is TRBV5-6, the J gene TRBJ2-7, with a tentative D call TRBD2 (6 bases). This CDR3 is built from 14 residues. Germline loops: CDR1 SGHDT, CDR2 YYEEEE. Trimming left V 3 bases short and J 3 bases short, with 13 bases between. The CDR3 is CASSSGLSSYEQYF. As DNA, the CDR3 is TGTGCCAGCAGCTCGGGACTCAGTAGCTACGAGCAGTACTTC.

This chain uses TRBV5-1 with TRBJ2-6; 11 bases are a match to TRBD1. Germline assignment: CDR1 SGHRS and CDR2 YFSETQ. There are 21 residues in the CDR3. Trimming removed 3 bases from V and 5 bases from J; junction bases left unmatched: 19. CDR3 protein: CASSSLGQGVNATFWANVLTF. The CDR3 DNA reads TGCGCCAGCAGCTCCCTGGGACAGGGGGTCAATGCTACCTTCTGGGCCAACGTCCTGACTTTC.

About this clone: Within the sample, other DNA sequences also encode this same CDR3. V usage is TRBV18 and J usage is TRBJ1-4; 7 nucleotides match TRBD1. Germline CDR1 KGHSH, CDR2 LQKENI. The CDR3 length is 15 residues. J was trimmed by 2 bases and V by 6 bases; bases with no gene match: 6. The CDR3 reads CASSPDRVTNEKLFF. DNA for the CDR3: TGTGCCAGCTCGCCCGACAGGGTGACTAATGAAAAACTGTTTTTT.

The CDR3 DNA is TGTGCCAGCAGCTTAGGAGCTAGCGGGGGGAAGAGCGAGCAGTACTTC. Translating gives CASSLGASGGKSEQYF. The V and J genes are TRBV7-9 and TRBJ2-7; TRBD2 matches at 11 bases. Per the germline V gene, CDR1 is SEHNR and CDR2 is FQNEAQ (reference sequence). The V segment lost 1 base and the J segment 6 bases; nucleotides outside the gene matches: 8. The CDR3 is 16 amino acids. Using reference TRBV7-9 and TRBJ2-7 for the parts outside the CDR3, the full variable domain is DTGVSQNPRHKITKRGQNVTFRCDPISEHNRLYWYRQTLGQGPEFLTYFQNEAQLEKSRLLSDRFSAERPKGSFSTLEIQRTEQGDSAMYLCASSLGASGGKSEQYFGPGTRLTVT.

J is TRBJ2-3 and V is TRBV5-1, with D perhaps matching TRBD2 (6 bases). V was pared by 4 bases and J by 2 bases, with 17 bases between. The CDR3 runs to 16 residues. Germline V CDR1 and CDR2: SGHRS, YFSETQ. DNA of the CDR3: TGCGCCAGCAGCCAGAGTGGGGAGGCGGCCACAGATACGCAGTATTTT. Translation: CASSQSGEAATDTQYF.

This sequence joins TRBV7-9 and TRBJ1-1; D is unclear. The CDR3 is made up of 17 amino acids. Trimming removed 2 bases at V and 0 bases at J, with 16 bases between. From germline, CDR1 is SEHNR and CDR2 FQNEAQ (reference sequence). The CDR3 is CASSLMRDSWLNTEAFF. The CDR3 DNA reads as TGTGCCAGCAGCTTAATGAGGGATAGTTGGTTGAACACTGAAGCTTTCTTT. The full variable domain, its missing parts supplied by reference TRBV7-9 and TRBJ1-1, is DTGVSQNPRHKITKRGQNVTFRCDPISEHNRLYWYRQTLGQGPEFLTYFQNEAQLEKSRLLSDRFSAERPKGSFSTLEIQRTEQGDSAMYLCASSLMRDSWLNTEAFFGQGTRLTVV.

This chain connects TRBV21-1 to TRBJ1-2; the DNA was not used to check the table's D call, TRBD1. TRBV21-1 is a known pseudogene. CDR3 size: 17 residues. CDR3 DNA: TGTGCCAGCAGCAAAGCTCCCCCGACAGGTCAGGCGTGTGGCTACACCTTC. As protein: CASSKAPPTGQACGYTF.

The chain carries TRBV7-3 and TRBJ2-5, with 8 bases matching TRBD1. The germline V gene encodes CDR1 SGHTA and CDR2 FQGTGA. CDR3 length: 16 amino acids. V dropped 5 bases and J dropped 2; count of bases not matched to a gene: 10. In nucleotides, the CDR3 is TGTGCCAGCAGCCCCGGACAGGGAAGGGCACAAGAGACCCAGTACTTC. It is translated as CASSPGQGRAQETQYF.

This clone has more than one count but fewer than ten. The chain is built from TRBV4-1 and TRBJ1-5; 7 positions agree with TRBD1. Germline values: CDR1 MGHRA, CDR2 YSYEKL. This CDR3 has 14 residues. V dropped 3 bases and J dropped 4; count of bases not matched to a gene: 3. DNA of the CDR3: TGCGCCAGCAGCCAGACAGGGTCAAATCAGCCCCAGCATTTT. This translates into CASSQTGSNQPQHF.

V gene TRBV28 combines with J gene TRBJ2-5; 10 positions agree with TRBD1. Germline V gene lookup returns CDR1 MDHEN and CDR2 SYDVKM. This CDR3 has 16 residues. After removal of 5 bases from V and 2 bases from J, the junction contained 8 bases not matched to a gene. This chain's CDR3 is CASSKPGQGYQETQYF. DNA of the CDR3: TGTGCCAGCAGTAAACCGGGACAGGGGTATCAAGAGACCCAGTACTTC.

V usage is TRBV11-3 and J usage is TRBJ1-5, with 9 bases identical to TRBD1. The germline V gene has CDR1 SGHNT and CDR2 YENEEA. There are 15 residues in the CDR3. With V trimmed by 5 bases and J by 3 bases, 5 bases remained unmatched. The CDR3, as DNA: TGTGCCAGCAGCGACCGGGACAGGGTCAATCAGCCCCAGCATTTT. Its protein product is CASSDRDRVNQPQHF.